The entry below describes one TCR beta chain. The sample comes from a study of monozygotic twins with inflammatory bowel disease. TCRdb derives one entry per CDR3 protein from the 5' RACE reads, leaving out DNA. The specimen's table records more than 300,000 distinct CDR3 sequences. The sample consisted of blood. This TCR derives from a human donor with ulcerative colitis or Crohn's disease, or a healthy co-twin of an affected twin (not recorded which).

CDR3 sequence reads: CASRTIRDSNTGELFF. V gene TRBV11-2 combines with J gene TRBJ2-2; the D call of TRBD1 rests on TCRdb alone, since no DNA is present to check it. This CDR3 is built from 16 residues. The germline gives CDR1 SGHAT, CDR2 FQNNGV.